This T cell receptor beta chain was identified in a study of CD8 T cells in Susac syndrome (dated by TCRdb to about 2019). The study in broad terms: The study used repertoire sequencing to test whether antigen drove CD8+ T cell activation and differentiation in Susac syndrome. CD8+ T cell repertoire clonality was compared between over 9 healthy donors, approximately 14 Susac syndrome patients and around 15 multiple sclerosis patients. On the study overall, not on this receptor specifically: The study acknowledged that relatively few individuals were included in the TCR sequencing and HLA analysis.

With respect to this clonotype: Its antigen remains undetermined. No per-base quality is available; no much larger clone lies one base away.

Peripheral blood CD8+ and CD4+ T cells from healthy donors, Susac syndrome patients and multiple sclerosis patients were profiled using high-throughput TCR beta sequencing. Treatment-naive patients with stable or active relapsing-remitting disease fulfilling revised McDonald criteria were used as multiple sclerosis controls. CD8+ TEMRA cells were enriched by FACS, while bulk CD8+ and CD4+ T cells were purified by magnetic negative isolation. Blood was drawn into EDTA tubes, processed within 24 hours, and PBMCs were isolated by density gradient centrifugation. PBMCs intended for TCR sequencing were cryopreserved in liquid nitrogen and thawed later in a water bath at 37 degrees C. Purity of sorted or isolated CD4+, CD8+ and CD8+ TEMRA cells was at least 90%. RNA was extracted using the RNeasy kit, and roughly 0.5 to 1 ug of the RNA was reverse transcribed with random hexamers. TCR beta CDR3 regions were amplified with the immunoSEQ multiplex PCR assay covering 54 Vbeta and 13 Jbeta segments. Bias from PCR amplification was corrected by using a synthetic template baseline for primer optimization and for computational correction. For the original study's pipeline: Reads were assigned to V, D and J genes according to IMGT and analyzed in immunoSEQ Analyzer, with only productive sequences retained. To calculate clonality, Shannon entropy was normalized by log2 of the number of productive unique sequences and then subtracted from one. Public and private clones were assessed among the 100 most prevalent clones of each patient and control. Susac-specific clones were defined as absent from healthy and MS cohorts, some 1,000 published viral clones and other ImmuneACCESS disease sequences. TCRdb trimmed the raw reads at Q25, called clones with MiXCR and kept productive beta chains. Here each entry gathers all rows of one CDR3 protein and keeps the most common genes and DNA. The authors' filters were not applied to this entry. For this sample there are approximately 200,000 distinct CDR3 sequences; roughly nine tenths appear just once. Together, the top ten hold over 0.1% of the sample.

Sequences SGHRS (CDR1) and YFSETQ (CDR2) are obtained from the germline V gene. From cysteine to phenylalanine, the CDR3 is 18 amino acids long. Left in the record is the CDR3 DNA by itself, 54 bases read in frame from the first base. Here V drops 2 bases and J drops 2 bases, and the junction holds 13 bases not matched to any gene. This clonotype was obtained from a human donor with multiple sclerosis. Sequenced sample: CD8+ T cells from PBMCs. This receptor chain uses TRBV5-1 and TRBJ2-1, and TRBD2 matches 7 of the central bases. CDR3 sequence: CASSLTASGSKTYNEQFF. The sequenced DNA: TGCGCCAGCAGCTTAACGGCTAGCGGAAGTAAAACCTACAATGAGCAGTTCTTC.